This TCR beta chain was observed in a study of blood T cell repertoires in COVID-19. Looking at the study overall: Nucleic acid was either cDNA or gDNA, and it came from T cells, B-cell-depleted T cells, or PBMCs.

This CDR3 comprises 14 residues. V shed 5 bases and J shed 0 bases, with 8 bases lying between them. Germline CDR1 reads SGHTA; CDR2 reads FQGNSA. In the original processing: Estimated nucleated cell counts came from reference gene primer amplification. The method was immunoSEQ multiplex PCR; TCRdb's version includes in-frame clones alone and lacks a portion of them. The D gene and trimming were derived from the DNA, and the V and J assignments and clone size from that table. The sample records under 80,000 clones, around 90% being singletons. This chain joins TRBV7-2 and TRBJ2-4; D call uncertain. The source is a woman of 80 years or more with active COVID-19. The specimen sequenced was peripheral blood. CDR3 bases: TGTGCCAGCAGCCCCCCTCTAGCCAAAAACATTCAGTACTTC. This sequence encodes CASSPPLAKNIQYF.